A single sample is the source of the 18 T cell receptor beta chains below, sequenced in a study of CD8 T cells in ankylosing spondylitis. MiXCR was run by TCRdb on the 5' RACE reads, yielding one entry per CDR3 protein. Here the sample spans some 100,000 distinct CDR3 sequences, 9% being singletons. General study points: Characteristic of ankylosing spondylitis blood, it appeared, was a TCR beta motif comprising about eight highly homologous variants.

Which antigens these TCRs recognize remains unknown. Sequenced: blood, either unsorted or a sorted T cell fraction (not recorded which). These receptors were obtained from a male donor with ankylosing spondylitis.

The rearrangement uses TRBV11-1 and TRBJ2-6; 9 bases line up with TRBD2. The germline V gene encodes CDR1 SGHAT and CDR2 FQDESV (reference sequence). The CDR3 is 18 residues long. Trimming at V came to 1 base and at J to 3 bases, leaving 7 bases not matched to a gene. The CDR3 DNA reads as TGTGCCAGCAGCTTAGGAAGCGGGAGGACGGGTGGGGCCAACGTCCTGACTTTC. Translated, it gives CASSLGSGRTGGANVLTF.

The genes are TRBV6-5 and TRBJ2-1; D gene uncertain. From germline, CDR1 is MNHEY and CDR2 SVGAGI. V lost 2 bases and J 4 bases, leaving 9 bases between the germline ends. The CDR3 extends over 14 amino acids. This CDR3 is CASSYGQGYNEQFF. CDR3 nucleotide sequence: TGTGCCAGCAGTTACGGTCAAGGATACAATGAGCAGTTCTTC.

There are many counts of this clonotype. The junction departs from germline at one end; a sequencing error may be responsible. V and J are TRBV7-6 and TRBJ2-1; tentative D call: TRBD2 (5 bases). Germline CDR1 reads SGHVS; CDR2 reads FNYEAQ. This CDR3 has 10 amino acids. CDR3 nucleotides: TGTGCCAGCAGCTTAGCGTGGCGGAGGTTC. This sequence encodes CASSLAWRRF.

The CDR3, as DNA: TGTGCCAGCAGCCCGGGACTAGCGGATTACCCCTTTCGAGAGACCCAGTACTTC. It encodes CASSPGLADYPFRETQYF. J is TRBJ2-5 and V is TRBV27; TRBD2 matches 11 bases. The length of the CDR3 is 18 residues. Looked up from germline, CDR1 is MNHEY and CDR2 is SMNVEV (reference sequence). J lost 4 bases, V lost 6 bases, and 16 bases had no gene match.

The chain links TRBV4-1 to TRBJ1-5; the D is unclear. Germline loops: CDR1 MGHRA, CDR2 YSYEKL. Trimming left V 0 bases short and J 0 bases short, with 6 bases between. CDR3 size: 15 residues. The CDR3 is CASSQDPYSNQPQHF. Here the CDR3 DNA reads TGCGCCAGCAGCCAAGATCCCTATAGCAATCAGCCCCAGCATTTT.

This clonotype has only a few counts. CDR3 nucleotide sequence: TGCGCCAGCAGCACGGCCTCGGATGAGCAGTTCTTC. This codes for CASSTASDEQFF. V gene TRBV5-1 combines with J gene TRBJ2-1; D is uncertain. Germline loops: CDR1 SGHRS, CDR2 YFSETQ. V dropped 4 bases and J dropped 8 bases, with 10 bases sitting between them. CDR3 length: 12 residues.

This clonotype was counted at least ten times. The chain uses TRBV2 and TRBJ2-7; D remains ambiguous. CDR3 size: 15 residues. Trimming took 2 bases from V and 2 from J, leaving 13 bases between them. Germline V gene sequence: CDR1 SNHLY, CDR2 FYNNEI. The CDR3 here is CASSESQMGTYEQYF. CDR3 DNA sequence: TGTGCCAGCAGTGAATCCCAGATGGGTACCTACGAGCAGTACTTC.

This clonotype was counted a few times. The chain employs TRBV9 and TRBJ2-1; D might be TRBD1 or TRBD2, each matching 5 bases. Germline loops: CDR1 SGDLS, CDR2 YYNGEE. The CDR3 totals 15 residues. Trimming pared 4 bases from V and 2 bases from J, leaving 13 bases between. The CDR3 DNA follows: TGTGCCAGCAGCCCCATGGGGGTGCCCTACAATGAGCAGTTCTTC. It specifies CASSPMGVPYNEQFF.

In this sample, this clonotype turned up many times. The chain links TRBV24-1 to TRBJ2-1; perhaps TRBD2 as D (6 bases). V lost 5 bases, J lost 4 bases, and 11 bases lay in between. CDR1 and CDR2 from the germline V gene are KGHDR and SFDVKD. The CDR3 runs 14 residues. CDR3 protein: CATSARGLYNEQFF. In DNA, the CDR3 is TGTGCCACCAGTGCCCGGGGACTTTACAATGAGCAGTTCTTC.

The gene calls are TRBV6-2 or TRBV6-3 and TRBJ2-1, with D possibly TRBD2 on 6 matching bases. Germline CDR1 MNHEY, CDR2 SVGEGT. V dropped 5 bases and J dropped 3 bases, with 11 bases sitting between them. This CDR3 has 14 amino acids. Here the CDR3 reads CASSTSSVYNEQFF. The CDR3 DNA is TGTGCCAGCAGTACTTCTAGCGTCTACAATGAGCAGTTCTTC.

In this sample, this clonotype turned up a few times. The chain combines TRBV7-2 with TRBJ1-5; TRBD1 agrees at 7 bases. Germline assignment: CDR1 SGHTA and CDR2 FQGNSA. The V and J ends lost 2 bases and 5 bases, in that order; junction bases with no gene match: 6. This CDR3 has 15 amino acids. The CDR3 is CASSLRRGYDQPQHF. CDR3 nucleotide sequence: TGTGCCAGCAGCTTACGCAGGGGGTACGATCAGCCCCAGCATTTT.

This clonotype was found many times. The chain is built from TRBV20-1 and TRBJ2-2, with D possibly TRBD2 on 5 matching bases. The CDR3 spans 17 residues. Germline assignment: CDR1 DFQATT and CDR2 SNEGSKA (reference sequence). Trimming cost V 0 bases and J 0 bases, with 14 bases left between them. The chain's CDR3 is CSARDPLTEANTGELFF. The CDR3 DNA reads TGCAGTGCTAGAGATCCCCTGACGGAGGCGAACACCGGGGAGCTGTTTTTT.

This chain connects TRBV24-1 to TRBJ2-2; the D gene is possibly TRBD1 (6 bases). From germline, CDR1 is KGHDR and CDR2 SFDVKD. CDR3 size: 14 residues. V lost 6 bases and J lost 4, with 11 bases in between. The CDR3 sequence is CATSPDRITGELFF. The DNA for the CDR3 is TGTGCCACCAGTCCGGACAGAATCACCGGGGAGCTGTTTTTT.

V is TRBV6-5 and J is TRBJ2-2; D call uncertain. V lost 4 bases, J lost 2 bases, and 5 bases lay in between. CDR1 MNHEY and CDR2 SVGAGI come from the germline V gene. This CDR3 comprises 13 residues. CDR3 protein: CASSWANTGELFF. The CDR3 DNA sequence: TGTGCCAGCAGTTGGGCAAACACCGGGGAGCTGTTTTTT.

The chain is built from TRBV10-3 and TRBJ2-7, with 9 bases fitting TRBD1. The CDR3 runs 12 residues. With 4 bases clipped from V and 6 bases from J, the junction kept 1 base outside the gene matches. From germline, CDR1 is ENHRY and CDR2 SYGVKD. The CDR3 spells CAISGDRVEQYV. The CDR3 DNA sequence: TGTGCCATCAGTGGGGACAGGGTCGAGCAGTACGTC.

Ten or more counts support this clonotype. This CDR3 reads CASSQVSVGLAGELFF. The CDR3, as DNA: TGTGCCAGCAGCCAAGTGTCAGTGGGACTGGCCGGGGAGCTGTTTTTT. The chain joins TRBV4-2 to TRBJ2-2; tentative D call: TRBD2 (6 bases). The CDR3 is 16 residues long. Trimming cost V 1 base and J 6 bases, with 15 bases left between them. Germline CDR1 LGHNA, CDR2 YNFKEQ.

This clonotype was found a few times. The chain has TRBV20-1 and TRBJ1-6; TRBD1 might be the D (5 bases). Germline V gene data show CDR1 as DFQATT and CDR2 as SNEGSKA (reference sequence). The CDR3 contains 20 residues. The V end was cut by 0 bases, the J end by 1 base, with 22 bases between. Written as DNA, the CDR3 is TGCAGTGCTAGAGATCGGCGAGTGTCTCAGGGCCGGTCCTATAATTCACCCCTCCACTTT. Protein product: CSARDRRVSQGRSYNSPLHF.

CDR3 DNA: TGTGCCAGCAGCACCCCGGGACTAGCTTGGGGGGAGACCCAGTACTTC. Protein sequence: CASSTPGLAWGETQYF. This sequence joins TRBV7-9 and TRBJ2-5, with 9 nucleotides matching TRBD2. V lost 5 bases and J lost 5; bases outside the gene matches: 12. CDR1 SEHNR and CDR2 FQNEAQ come from the germline V gene (reference sequence). CDR3 length equals 16 residues.